Sequencing of this T cell receptor beta chain was carried out in a study of shared clonotypes between healthy human individuals. The naive CD8 population came from CD45RO-negative cells selected for CCR7, without terminally differentiated effector memory CD45RA+ cells. Clones were read by immunoSEQ multiplex PCR, and TCRdb kept only the in-frame ones, dropping some. The sample records under 2,000,000 clones, about 95% being singletons. The CDR3 consists of 15 residues. The germline V gene has CDR1 SNHLY and CDR2 FYNNEI. Trimming removed 7 bases from V and 4 bases from J, with 20 bases in between. Study outcomes and limitations: Sequencing of the sorted subsets was shown by rarefaction to be incomplete despite large depth.

Concerning this clone: Its antigen is undetermined.

Sequenced input: naive CD8+ T cells sorted from blood. The clonotype originates from a man aged 18 to 30 in good health. This sequence joins TRBV2 and TRBJ2-7, with D perhaps matching TRBD2 (6 bases). The CDR3 nucleotides are TGTGCCAGCACCGTCCCGGGGGTAGGGATGTACGAGCAGTACTTC. This translates into CASTVPGVGMYEQYF.